A selection of T cell receptor beta chains follows, all from one sample in a study of T cell repertoires in cytomegalovirus infection. One entry per CDR3 protein results from TCRdb running MiXCR on the reads. The sample records about 830,000 distinct CDR3 sequences, less than 35% being singletons. Their antigens are not known. The starting material was cultured CD8+ T cells from PBMCs, obtained from culture after CMV antigen stimulation. The source of these receptors is a human donor in good health (CMV status not recorded). Some clones in this sample may be carry-over from other donors' samples. CDR3s include the opening cysteine and the closing phenylalanine or tryptophan. A D gene is named only where the DNA matches it firmly. Size values are once, few and many counts, or a class for expanded clones, and some rows have none.

V gene	J gene	clone size	D gene	CDR3 DNA	CDR3 protein
TRBV6-2/TRBV6-3	TRBJ2-3	.	TRBD1	TGTGCCAGTGGGGGACAGGGGGCTGGAGATACGCAGTATTTT	CASGGQGAGDTQYF
TRBV7-3	TRBJ2-1	.	.	TGTGCCAGCAGCTTAGACAGGGAGGGCATTACATACGAGCAGTTCTTC	CASSLDREGITYEQFF
TRBV5-1	TRBJ1-1	.	TRBD1	TGCGCCAGCAGCTTCAAGGGGGCGCCCACTGAAGCTTTCTTT	CASSFKGAPTEAFF
TRBV7-8	TRBJ2-1	few	TRBD1	TGTGCCAGCAGCCCGGACAGGGGGTTGTTCAATGAGCAGTTCTTC	CASSPDRGLFNEQFF
TRBV7-6	TRBJ2-3	many	TRBD2	TGTGCCAGCAGCTTAGGCCCAGCGGGGGGCACAGATACGCAGTATTTT	CASSLGPAGGTDTQYF
TRBV6-2/TRBV6-3	TRBJ2-2	.	TRBD2	TGTGCCAGCAGTCACCAGACTAGCGCGGCGAACACCGGGGAGCTGTTTTTT	CASSHQTSAANTGELFF
TRBV6-2/TRBV6-3	TRBJ1-6	few	.	TGTGCCAGCAGCCCCCCGGGGGGTTCACCCCTCCACTTT	CASSPPGGSPLHF
TRBV7-9	TRBJ2-7	.	.	TGTGCCAGCAGCTTAAAGGCCGAGCAGTACTTC	CASSLKAEQYF
TRBV6-2/TRBV6-3	TRBJ1-1	few	TRBD1	TGTGCCAGCAGATCCGGGACAGGGTGGGCGAACACTGAAGCTTTCTTT	CASRSGTGWANTEAFF
TRBV6-5	TRBJ1-1	few	.	TGTGCCAGCAGTTATGCAGCCGACACTGAAGCTTTCTTT	CASSYAADTEAFF
TRBV7-4	TRBJ1-2	.	TRBD1	TGTGCCAGCAGCTTGGGGACAGGGGTCCTTAACTATGGCTACACCTTC	CASSLGTGVLNYGYTF
TRBV6-6	TRBJ2-3	.	TRBD1	TGTGCCAGCAGTTACTTGGGACAGAAGGCCACAGATACGCAGTATTTT	CASSYLGQKATDTQYF
TRBV7-6	TRBJ1-2	.	TRBD1	TGTGCCAGCAGCTTAGCCCCCCCGGACCGACAGGGGAGCCACCGCCGGCGTGGCTACACCTTC	CASSLAPPDRQGSHRRRGYTF
TRBV19	TRBJ2-7	.	TRBD1	TGTGCCAGTAGTCCGGGACAGTTGGGCGAGCAGTACTTC	CASSPGQLGEQYF
TRBV5-1	TRBJ2-1	few	.	TGCGCCAGCAGCTTGAGGCAGGTGGCCGTCGATGAGCAGTTCTTC	CASSLRQVAVDEQFF
TRBV6-6	TRBJ1-5	.	TRBD1	TGTGCCAGCAGTTACGGACAGGGGAGGACCCCCCACCCGAATCAGCCCCAGCATTTT	CASSYGQGRTPHPNQPQHF
TRBV6-6	TRBJ1-5	.	.	TGTGCCAGCAGTCAGACAGAGGGCCAGCCCCAGCATTTT	CASSQTEGQPQHF
TRBV12-3/TRBV12-4	TRBJ2-3	.	.	TGTGCCAGCAGTTTATGGCTATACCGCACAGATACGCAGTATTTT	CASSLWLYRTDTQYF
TRBV9	TRBJ1-4	.	.	TGTGCCAGCAGCGTAGGAGGGAATAATGAAAAACTGTTTTTT	CASSVGGNNEKLFF
TRBV12-3/TRBV12-4	TRBJ2-1	.	.	TGTGCCAGCAGTTTAGCAGGGTGGGCCAATGAGCAGTTCTTC	CASSLAGWANEQFF
TRBV5-1	TRBJ2-1	.	.	TGCGCCAGCAGCTTAGGGCAGGGTAAAAATGAGCAGTTCTTC	CASSLGQGKNEQFF
TRBV7-8	TRBJ2-2	many	.	TGTGCCAGCAGCCCTCCGGGGGCGGCCACCGGGGAGCTGTTTTTT	CASSPPGAATGELFF
TRBV12-5	TRBJ2-3	.	.	TGTGCTAGTGGCCCCTTAGAAGGGGGGAGATTCTATAGCACAGATACGCAGTATTTT	CASGPLEGGRFYSTDTQYF
TRBV19	TRBJ1-5	.	TRBD1	TGTGCCAGTAGGCTTGGGACAGTTAGCAATCAGCCCCAGCATTTT	CASRLGTVSNQPQHF
TRBV5-4	TRBJ2-1	few	.	TGTGCCAGCAGCCCTGGCAGGCTAGCCGATCCCGAGCAGTTCTTC	CASSPGRLADPEQFF
TRBV7-9	TRBJ1-1	.	.	TGTGCCAGCAGCTCAAGTAACTCTGAAGCTTTCTTT	CASSSSNSEAFF
TRBV6-2/TRBV6-3	TRBJ2-3	few	.	TGTGCCAGCAACTACGGGGGGCCCACTGGTACGCAGTATTTT	CASNYGGPTGTQYF
TRBV7-9	TRBJ2-5	few	.	TGTGCCAGCAGCTTAGCGTGGACAGGGAGTGCTAGCGGGCCCCGGATGGCCCAGTACTTC	CASSLAWTGSASGPRMAQYF
TRBV5-6	TRBJ2-7	.	.	TGTGCCTCGGAGGGTAGGGGATCGTACGAGCAGTACTTC	CASEGRGSYEQYF